These T cell receptor beta chains were read from a single sample in a study of siplizumab effects on memory and regulatory T cells. This table comes from immunoSEQ multiplex PCR, and its TCRdb copy is limited to in-frame clones, with some not included. The sample yields 99,000 or so clones, roughly 94% seen once. The sample comprised non-Treg CD4+ T cells sorted from blood. These receptors were taken from a human donor in good health. Each CDR3 is given with its conserved first and last residue. The order of the fields is clone size, V gene, D gene, J gene, CDR3 length, CDR3 DNA, CDR3 protein. D genes are given only for firm matches. Only part of the rows carry a size: once, few, many, or a class if the clone is expanded.

clone_size: NA; v_call: TRBV19; d_call: NA; j_call: TRBJ2-7; cdr3_length: 13; cdr3_nt: TGTGCCAGTAGTGAGTCCCGGGACGGCGAGCAGTACTTC; cdr3_aa: CASSESRDGEQYF
clone_size: NA; v_call: TRBV11-3; d_call: TRBD2; j_call: TRBJ2-1; cdr3_length: 16; cdr3_nt: TGTGCCAGCAGCCCATCCACTAGCGGGAGGGCCACTGAGCAGTTCTTC; cdr3_aa: CASSPSTSGRATEQFF
clone_size: NA; v_call: TRBV28; d_call: NA; j_call: TRBJ2-7; cdr3_length: 16; cdr3_nt: TGTGCCAGCAGTTTCGGTTTTGGTTCCAGCTCCTACGAGCAGTACTTC; cdr3_aa: CASSFGFGSSSYEQYF
clone_size: NA; v_call: TRBV6-1; d_call: NA; j_call: TRBJ1-4; cdr3_length: 15; cdr3_nt: TGTGCCAGCAGTGAAGGGGCAGCCCAAAATGAAAAACTGTTTTTT; cdr3_aa: CASSEGAAQNEKLFF
clone_size: NA; v_call: TRBV29-1; d_call: NA; j_call: TRBJ1-1; cdr3_length: 13; cdr3_nt: TGCAGCGTTGAGGAGGGGATGAACACTGAAGCTTTCTTT; cdr3_aa: CSVEEGMNTEAFF
clone_size: NA; v_call: TRBV7-9; d_call: NA; j_call: TRBJ2-7; cdr3_length: 15; cdr3_nt: TGTGCCAGCAGCTCCCGCGGGGAAGGTCGCGACGAGCAGTACTTC; cdr3_aa: CASSSRGEGRDEQYF
clone_size: NA; v_call: TRBV7-2; d_call: NA; j_call: TRBJ2-3; cdr3_length: 15; cdr3_nt: TGTGCCAGCAGCTTAGCGGGAGCTAGCACAGATACGCAGTATTTT; cdr3_aa: CASSLAGASTDTQYF
clone_size: NA; v_call: TRBV14; d_call: NA; j_call: TRBJ1-5; cdr3_length: 13; cdr3_nt: TGTGCCAGCAGCCAAGATTTGGATCAGCCCCAGCATTTT; cdr3_aa: CASSQDLDQPQHF
clone_size: NA; v_call: TRBV5-8; d_call: NA; j_call: TRBJ2-7; cdr3_length: 13; cdr3_nt: TGTGCCAGCAGCGTGGACTCAATATACGAGCAGTACTTC; cdr3_aa: CASSVDSIYEQYF
clone_size: NA; v_call: TRBV5-1; d_call: NA; j_call: TRBJ2-7; cdr3_length: 14; cdr3_nt: TGCGCCAGCAGCCCGAACGTACGGGGTCCGGGGCAGTACTTC; cdr3_aa: CASSPNVRGPGQYF
clone_size: NA; v_call: TRBV5-4; d_call: NA; j_call: TRBJ2-3; cdr3_length: 14; cdr3_nt: TGTGCCAGCAGCTTGGTGCAGGGTTCAGATACGCAGTATTTT; cdr3_aa: CASSLVQGSDTQYF
clone_size: NA; v_call: TRBV9; d_call: NA; j_call: TRBJ1-1; cdr3_length: 13; cdr3_nt: TGTGCCAGCAGCGTAGGGGTAGGCACTGAAGCTTTCTTT; cdr3_aa: CASSVGVGTEAFF
clone_size: NA; v_call: TRBV10-1; d_call: TRBD2; j_call: TRBJ2-1; cdr3_length: 14; cdr3_nt: TGCGCCAGCAGTGGGGCTAGCGGGATTAATGAGCAGTTCTTC; cdr3_aa: CASSGASGINEQFF
clone_size: NA; v_call: TRBV27; d_call: NA; j_call: TRBJ1-1; cdr3_length: 11; cdr3_nt: TGTGCCAGCGGTGACAGGACGGAGGCTTTCTTT; cdr3_aa: CASGDRTEAFF
clone_size: once; v_call: TRBV28; d_call: NA; j_call: TRBJ1-1; cdr3_length: 11; cdr3_nt: TGTGCCAGCACCCAGCACTTGACAGCTTTCTTT; cdr3_aa: CASTQHLTAFF
clone_size: NA; v_call: TRBV18; d_call: NA; j_call: TRBJ2-7; cdr3_length: 13; cdr3_nt: TGTGCCAGCTCACGACAGGACCACTACGAGCAGTACTTC; cdr3_aa: CASSRQDHYEQYF
clone_size: NA; v_call: TRBV28; d_call: NA; j_call: TRBJ1-1; cdr3_length: 17; cdr3_nt: TGTGCCAGCAGTTTAGTCCCCGTTAGGGGGATATACACTGAAGCTTTCTTT; cdr3_aa: CASSLVPVRGIYTEAFF
clone_size: NA; v_call: TRBV29-1; d_call: TRBD2; j_call: TRBJ2-1; cdr3_length: 14; cdr3_nt: TGCAGCGTTGATGTAGCGGGACCTTACAATGAGCAGTTCTTC; cdr3_aa: CSVDVAGPYNEQFF
clone_size: NA; v_call: TRBV7-9; d_call: NA; j_call: TRBJ2-7; cdr3_length: 12; cdr3_nt: TGTGCCAGCAGCTTAAATTTCTACGAGCAGTACTTC; cdr3_aa: CASSLNFYEQYF
clone_size: NA; v_call: TRBV25-1; d_call: NA; j_call: TRBJ2-5; cdr3_length: 12; cdr3_nt: TGTGCCAGCAGGGGTAGTTCGGAGACCCAGTACTTC; cdr3_aa: CASRGSSETQYF
clone_size: NA; v_call: TRBV28; d_call: NA; j_call: TRBJ1-4; cdr3_length: 15; cdr3_nt: TGTGCCAGCAGTTTACCGGGACCGCCTAATGAAAAACTGTTTTTT; cdr3_aa: CASSLPGPPNEKLFF
clone_size: NA; v_call: TRBV14; d_call: TRBD1; j_call: TRBJ2-4; cdr3_length: 15; cdr3_nt: TGTGCCAGCAGCCGCCGGGACAGGGGGCGCGGCATTCAGTACTTC; cdr3_aa: CASSRRDRGRGIQYF
clone_size: NA; v_call: TRBV19; d_call: NA; j_call: TRBJ2-2; cdr3_length: 15; cdr3_nt: TGTGCCAGTAGTTCCCGGGACTCGGTAACCGGGGAGCTGTTTTTT; cdr3_aa: CASSSRDSVTGELFF
clone_size: NA; v_call: TRBV19; d_call: NA; j_call: TRBJ1-5; cdr3_length: 15; cdr3_nt: TGTGCCAGTAGTTTTCAGGACCTGGGGAATCAGCCCCAGCATTTT; cdr3_aa: CASSFQDLGNQPQHF
clone_size: NA; v_call: TRBV11-2; d_call: NA; j_call: TRBJ2-5; cdr3_length: 12; cdr3_nt: TGTGCCAGCAGCGCCACAGGGTGGGAGCAGTACTTC; cdr3_aa: CASSATGWEQYF
clone_size: medium-sized; v_call: TRBV6-5; d_call: TRBD2; j_call: TRBJ2-1; cdr3_length: 15; cdr3_nt: TGTGCCAGCAGTTACTCTAGCGGGGCCTACAATGAGCAGTTCTTC; cdr3_aa: CASSYSSGAYNEQFF
clone_size: NA; v_call: TRBV19; d_call: NA; j_call: TRBJ1-2; cdr3_length: 13; cdr3_nt: TGTGCCAGTAGTATCGACGGAAGAGATGGCTACACCTTC; cdr3_aa: CASSIDGRDGYTF
clone_size: NA; v_call: TRBV5-4; d_call: TRBD2; j_call: TRBJ2-5; cdr3_length: 16; cdr3_nt: TGTGCCAGCGGGACTAGCGGGGGGTTGGGAGGAGAGACCCAGTACTTC; cdr3_aa: CASGTSGGLGGETQYF
clone_size: NA; v_call: TRBV30; d_call: NA; j_call: TRBJ1-5; cdr3_length: 15; cdr3_nt: TGTGCCTGGAGTAAAAGTGGACAGTTAAATCAGCCCCAGCATTTT; cdr3_aa: CAWSKSGQLNQPQHF